This note documents a single T cell receptor (beta chain) sequence. RNA transcripts yielded amplified TCR beta CDR3 regions. Primed by the HTBI set, a first-round RT-PCR was run on the TCR CDR3. In TCRdb, the multiplex PCR reads were re-called with MiXCR into one record per CDR3 protein. The profile shows 500,000 to 600,000 distinct CDR3 sequences, roughly 21% of them singletons. The sample belongs to a study of T cells in Graves' hyperthyroidism and ophthalmopathy. Trimming left V 5 bases short and J 7 bases short, with 15 bases between. The CDR3 spans 15 residues. The sequenced sample was blood. The chain is built from TRBV12-3 or TRBV12-4 and TRBJ1-6, with a tentative D call TRBD1 (6 bases). This sequence originates from a man between 40 and 49 years old with Graves' ophthalmopathy. CDR3 nucleotides: TGTGCCAGCAGTGCACAGGGCCTTGGGAATTCACCCCTCCACTTT. Translation: CASSAQGLGNSPLHF.